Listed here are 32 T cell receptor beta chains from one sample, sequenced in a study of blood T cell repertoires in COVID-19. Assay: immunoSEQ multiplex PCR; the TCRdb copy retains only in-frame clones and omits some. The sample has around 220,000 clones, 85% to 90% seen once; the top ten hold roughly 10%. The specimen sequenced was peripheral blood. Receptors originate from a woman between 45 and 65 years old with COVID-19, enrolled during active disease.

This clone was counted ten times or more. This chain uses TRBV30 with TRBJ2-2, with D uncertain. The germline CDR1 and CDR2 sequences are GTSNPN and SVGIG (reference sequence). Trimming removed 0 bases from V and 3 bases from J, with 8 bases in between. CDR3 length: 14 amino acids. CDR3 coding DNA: TGTGCCTGGAGTGTAAACACCTACACCGGGGAGCTGTTTTTT. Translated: CAWSVNTYTGELFF.

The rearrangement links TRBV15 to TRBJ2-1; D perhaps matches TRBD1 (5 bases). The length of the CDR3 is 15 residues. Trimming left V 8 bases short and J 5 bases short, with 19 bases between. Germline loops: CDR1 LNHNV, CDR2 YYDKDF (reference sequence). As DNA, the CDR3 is TGTGCCACCGAGCGTATCCAGGGTTGGCACAATGAGCAGTTCTTC. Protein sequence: CATERIQGWHNEQFF.

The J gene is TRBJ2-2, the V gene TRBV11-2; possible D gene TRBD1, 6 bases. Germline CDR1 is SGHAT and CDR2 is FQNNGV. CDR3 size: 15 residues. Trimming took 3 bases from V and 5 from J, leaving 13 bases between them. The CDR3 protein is CASSFNRVGTGELFF. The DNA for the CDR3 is TGTGCCAGCAGCTTTAACAGGGTCGGTACCGGGGAGCTGTTTTTT.

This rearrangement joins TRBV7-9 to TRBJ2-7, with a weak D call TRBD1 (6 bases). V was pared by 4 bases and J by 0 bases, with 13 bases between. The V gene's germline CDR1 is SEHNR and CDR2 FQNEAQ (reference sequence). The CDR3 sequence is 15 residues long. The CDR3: CASSSPAGVSYEQYF. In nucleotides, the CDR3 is TGTGCCAGCAGCTCGCCGGCAGGGGTCTCCTACGAGCAGTACTTC.

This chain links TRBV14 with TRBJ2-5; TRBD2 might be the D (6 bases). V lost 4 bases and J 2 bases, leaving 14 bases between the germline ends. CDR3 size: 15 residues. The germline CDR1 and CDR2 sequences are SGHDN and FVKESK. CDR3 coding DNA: TGTGCCAGCAGCCGGGCGGCGGGGTGGCAAGAGACCCAGTACTTC. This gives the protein CASSRAAGWQETQYF. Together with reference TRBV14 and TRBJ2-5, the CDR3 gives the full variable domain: EAGVTQFPSHSVIEKGQTVTLRCDPISGHDNLYWYRRVMGKEIKFLLHFVKESKQDESGMPNNRFLAERTGGTYSTLKVQPAELEDSGVYFCASSRAAGWQETQYFGPGTRLLVL.

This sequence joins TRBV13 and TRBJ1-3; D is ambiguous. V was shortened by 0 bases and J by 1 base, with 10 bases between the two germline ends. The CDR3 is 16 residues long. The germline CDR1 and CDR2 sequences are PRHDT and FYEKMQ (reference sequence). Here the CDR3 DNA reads TGTGCCAGCAGCTTAGGGGGAGGGCGTTCTGGAAACACCATATATTTT. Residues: CASSLGGGRSGNTIYF.

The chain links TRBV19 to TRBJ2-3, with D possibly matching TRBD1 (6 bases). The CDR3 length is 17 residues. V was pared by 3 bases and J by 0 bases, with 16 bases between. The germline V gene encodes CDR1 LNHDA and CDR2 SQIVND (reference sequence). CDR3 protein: CASSMLGTLSSTDTQYF. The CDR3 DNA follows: TGTGCCAGTAGTATGTTGGGGACATTATCTAGCACAGATACGCAGTATTTT.

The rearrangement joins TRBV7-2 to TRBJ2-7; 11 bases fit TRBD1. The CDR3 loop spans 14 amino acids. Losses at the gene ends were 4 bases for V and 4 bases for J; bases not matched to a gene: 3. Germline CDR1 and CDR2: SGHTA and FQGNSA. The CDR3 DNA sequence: TGTGCCAGCAGCTACGGGACAGGGGGTTACGAGCAGTACGTC. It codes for CASSYGTGGYEQYV.

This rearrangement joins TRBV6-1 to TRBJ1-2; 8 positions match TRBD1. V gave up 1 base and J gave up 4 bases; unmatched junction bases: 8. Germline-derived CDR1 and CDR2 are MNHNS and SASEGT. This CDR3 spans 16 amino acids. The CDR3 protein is CASSEGRGRGPYGYTF. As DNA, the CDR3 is TGTGCCAGCAGTGAAGGGAGGGGCAGGGGGCCCTATGGCTACACCTTC.

The CDR3 protein is CATSAIRGSGANVLTF. In nucleotides, the CDR3 is TGTGCCACCAGTGCCATCAGGGGCTCTGGGGCCAACGTCCTGACTTTC. The chain uses TRBV24-1 and TRBJ2-6; a weak D match, TRBD1 (6 bases). The ends were cut back, 5 bases at V and 0 bases at J, with 10 bases in the middle. This CDR3 region has 16 residues. The germline gives CDR1 KGHDR, CDR2 SFDVKD.

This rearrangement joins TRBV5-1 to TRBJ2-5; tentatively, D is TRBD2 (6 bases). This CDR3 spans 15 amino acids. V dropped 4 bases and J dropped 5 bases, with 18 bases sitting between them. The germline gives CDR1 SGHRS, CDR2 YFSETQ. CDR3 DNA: TGCGCCAGCAGCCTATTAGCGGTTTCAGGGGAGACCCAGTACTTC. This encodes CASSLLAVSGETQYF.

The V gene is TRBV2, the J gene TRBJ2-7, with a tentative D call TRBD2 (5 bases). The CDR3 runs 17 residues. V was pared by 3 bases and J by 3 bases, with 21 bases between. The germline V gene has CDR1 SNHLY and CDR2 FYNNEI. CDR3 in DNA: TGTGCCAGCAGTGAGGCCTCCGGGGATAAGACATTCTACGAGCAGTACGTC. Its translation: CASSEASGDKTFYEQYV.

CDR3 in DNA: TGTGCCAGCACCCTTGGGGCGGACCATAATTCACCCCTCCACTTT. As protein: CASTLGADHNSPLHF. This sequence joins TRBV7-2 and TRBJ1-6, with D possibly being TRBD1 (5 bases). The germline CDR1 and CDR2 sequences are SGHTA and FQGNSA. CDR3 length: 15 amino acids. Trimming took 7 bases from V and 5 from J, leaving 15 bases between them.

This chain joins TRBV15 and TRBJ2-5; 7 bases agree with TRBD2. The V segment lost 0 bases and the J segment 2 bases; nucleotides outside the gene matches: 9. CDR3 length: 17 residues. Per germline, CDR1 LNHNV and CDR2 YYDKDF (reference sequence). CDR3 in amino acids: CATSRDGEERGQETQYF. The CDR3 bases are TGTGCCACCAGCAGAGATGGGGAGGAGCGGGGACAAGAGACCCAGTACTTC. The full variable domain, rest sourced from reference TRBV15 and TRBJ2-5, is DAMVIQNPRYQVTQFGKPVTLSCSQTLNHNVMYWYQQKSSQAPKLLFHYYDKDFNNEADTPDNFQSRRPNTSFCFLDIRSPGLGDTAMYLCATSRDGEERGQETQYFGPGTRLLVL.

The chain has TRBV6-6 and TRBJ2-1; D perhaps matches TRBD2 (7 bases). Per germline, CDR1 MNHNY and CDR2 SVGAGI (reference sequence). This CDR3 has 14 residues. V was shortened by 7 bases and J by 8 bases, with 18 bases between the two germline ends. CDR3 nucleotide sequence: TGTGCCAGCAAGAAACGGGGGGCCGTGGATGAGCAGTTCTTC. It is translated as CASKKRGAVDEQFF.

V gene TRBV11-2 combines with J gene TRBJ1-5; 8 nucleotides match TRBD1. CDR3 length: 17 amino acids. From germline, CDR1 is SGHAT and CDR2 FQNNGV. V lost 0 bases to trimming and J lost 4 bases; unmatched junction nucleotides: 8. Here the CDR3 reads CASSLDRGTGLNQPQHF. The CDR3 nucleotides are TGTGCCAGCAGCTTAGATCGGGGGACAGGTTTGAATCAGCCCCAGCATTTT.

CDR3 coding DNA: TGTGCCAGCGCAACGGGACAGGGGGCGATAGATACGCAGTATTTT. Translated: CASATGQGAIDTQYF. This chain uses TRBV2 with TRBJ2-3; TRBD1 matches at 12 bases. The CDR3 consists of 15 residues. Germline lookup yields CDR1 SNHLY and CDR2 FYNNEI. The junction had 8 bases not matched to a gene; V was cut back by 8 bases and J by 5 bases.

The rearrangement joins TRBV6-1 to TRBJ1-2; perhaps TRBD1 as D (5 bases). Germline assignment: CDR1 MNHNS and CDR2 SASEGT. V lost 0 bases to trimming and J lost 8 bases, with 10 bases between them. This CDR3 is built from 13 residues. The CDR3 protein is CASSEAGGDGYTF. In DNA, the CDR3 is TGTGCCAGCAGTGAAGCCGGAGGGGACGGCTACACCTTC.

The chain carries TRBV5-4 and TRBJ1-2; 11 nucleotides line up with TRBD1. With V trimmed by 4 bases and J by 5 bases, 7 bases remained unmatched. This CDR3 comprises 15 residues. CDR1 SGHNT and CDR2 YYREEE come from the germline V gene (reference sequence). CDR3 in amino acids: CASSPGRDRGYGYTF. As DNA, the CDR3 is TGTGCCAGCAGCCCTGGAAGGGACAGGGGGTATGGCTACACCTTC.

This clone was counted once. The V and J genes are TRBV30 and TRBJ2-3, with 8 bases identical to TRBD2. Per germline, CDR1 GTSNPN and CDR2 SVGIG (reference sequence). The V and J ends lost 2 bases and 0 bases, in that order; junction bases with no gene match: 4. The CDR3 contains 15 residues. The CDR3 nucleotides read TGTGCCTGGAGTTACCAGCGGGGGAGCACAGATACGCAGTATTTT. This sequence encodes CAWSYQRGSTDTQYF. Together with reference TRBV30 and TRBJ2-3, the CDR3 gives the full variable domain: SQTIHQWPATLVQPVGSPLSLECTVEGTSNPNLYWYRQAAGRGLQLLFYSVGIGQISSEVPQNLSASRPQDRQFILSSKKLLLSDSGFYLCAWSYQRGSTDTQYFGPGTRLTVL.

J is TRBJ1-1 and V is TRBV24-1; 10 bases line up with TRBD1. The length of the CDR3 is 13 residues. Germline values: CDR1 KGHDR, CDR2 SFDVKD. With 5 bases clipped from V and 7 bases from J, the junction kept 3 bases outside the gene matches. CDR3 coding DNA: TGTGCCACCAGTGCCCGGACAGGGGGTGAAGCTTTCTTT. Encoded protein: CATSARTGGEAFF.

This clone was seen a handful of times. This CDR3 reads CASSSSYEQYF. CDR3 sequence (DNA): TGTGCCAGCAGCTCCAGCTACGAGCAGTACTTC. The genes are TRBV5-6 and TRBJ2-7; D gene ambiguous. The V and J ends lost 3 bases and 3 bases respectively, with 4 bases between them. Germline values: CDR1 SGHDT, CDR2 YYEEEE. CDR3 length equals 11 residues.

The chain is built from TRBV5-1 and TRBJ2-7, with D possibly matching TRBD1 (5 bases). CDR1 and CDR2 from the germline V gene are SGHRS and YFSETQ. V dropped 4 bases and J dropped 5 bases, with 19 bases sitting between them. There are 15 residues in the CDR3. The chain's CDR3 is CASSPTGAGLHEQYF. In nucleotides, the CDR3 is TGCGCCAGCAGCCCGACGGGCGCAGGGCTACACGAGCAGTACTTC. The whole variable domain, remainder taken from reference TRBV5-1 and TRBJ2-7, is KAGVTQTPRYLIKTRGQQVTLSCSPISGHRSVSWYQQTPGQGLQFLFEYFSETQRNKGNFPGRFSGRQFSNSRSEMNVSTLELGDSALYLCASSPTGAGLHEQYFGPGTRLTVT.

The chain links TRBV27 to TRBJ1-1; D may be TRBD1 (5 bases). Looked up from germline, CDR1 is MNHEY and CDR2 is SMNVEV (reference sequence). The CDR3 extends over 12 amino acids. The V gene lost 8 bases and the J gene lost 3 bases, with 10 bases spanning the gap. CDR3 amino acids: CASGWGDTEAFF. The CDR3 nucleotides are TGTGCCAGCGGTTGGGGGGACACTGAAGCTTTCTTT.

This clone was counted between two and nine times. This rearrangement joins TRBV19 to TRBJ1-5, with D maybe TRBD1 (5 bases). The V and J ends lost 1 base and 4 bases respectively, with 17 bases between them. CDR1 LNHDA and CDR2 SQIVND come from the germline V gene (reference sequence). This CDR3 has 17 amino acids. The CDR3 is CASSIASPGGINQPQHF. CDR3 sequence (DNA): TGTGCCAGTAGTATAGCCTCCCCCGGGGGGATAAATCAGCCCCAGCATTTT.

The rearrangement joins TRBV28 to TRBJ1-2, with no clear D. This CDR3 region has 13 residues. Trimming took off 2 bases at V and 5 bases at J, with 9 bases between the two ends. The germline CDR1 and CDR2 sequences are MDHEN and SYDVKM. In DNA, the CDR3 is TGTGCCAGCAGTTTAAACGCGCGGTATGGCTACACCTTC. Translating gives CASSLNARYGYTF.

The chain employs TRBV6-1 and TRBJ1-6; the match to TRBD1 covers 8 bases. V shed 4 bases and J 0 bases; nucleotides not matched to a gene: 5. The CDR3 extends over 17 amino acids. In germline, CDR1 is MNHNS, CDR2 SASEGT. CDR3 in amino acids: CASSARTGSSYNSPLHF. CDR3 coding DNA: TGTGCCAGCAGTGCCCGGACAGGGAGCTCCTATAATTCACCCCTCCACTTT.

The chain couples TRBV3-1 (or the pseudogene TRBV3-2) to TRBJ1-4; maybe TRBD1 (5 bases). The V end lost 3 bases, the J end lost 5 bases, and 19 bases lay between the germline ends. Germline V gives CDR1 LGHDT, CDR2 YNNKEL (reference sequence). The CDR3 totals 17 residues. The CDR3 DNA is TGTGCCAGCAGCCATTTCTCCGTTGACAGAAGAAATGAAAAACTGTTTTTT. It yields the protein CASSHFSVDRRNEKLFF.

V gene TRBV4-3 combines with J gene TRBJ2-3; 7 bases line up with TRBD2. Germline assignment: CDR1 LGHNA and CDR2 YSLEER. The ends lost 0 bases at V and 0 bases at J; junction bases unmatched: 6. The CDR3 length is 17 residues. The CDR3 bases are TGCGCCAGCAGCCAAGACAGAGCGGGGAGCAGCACAGATACGCAGTATTTT. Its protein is CASSQDRAGSSTDTQYF.

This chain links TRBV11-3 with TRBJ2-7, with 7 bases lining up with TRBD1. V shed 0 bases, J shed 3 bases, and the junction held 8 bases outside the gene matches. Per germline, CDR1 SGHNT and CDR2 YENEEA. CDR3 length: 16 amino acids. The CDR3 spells CASSLDRWDSYYEQYF. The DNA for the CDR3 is TGTGCCAGCAGCTTAGATCGGTGGGACAGCTACTACGAGCAGTACTTC.

Written as DNA, the CDR3 is TGTGCCAGCAGGAGCGGGGGGAGCACAGATACGCAGTATTTT. Its protein product is CASRSGGSTDTQYF. V is TRBV7-8 and J is TRBJ2-3, with 9 bases lining up with TRBD2. V dropped 6 bases and J dropped 0; count of bases not matched to a gene: 1. CDR1 is SGHVS and CDR2 is FQNEAQ in the germline V gene. The CDR3 covers 14 residues.

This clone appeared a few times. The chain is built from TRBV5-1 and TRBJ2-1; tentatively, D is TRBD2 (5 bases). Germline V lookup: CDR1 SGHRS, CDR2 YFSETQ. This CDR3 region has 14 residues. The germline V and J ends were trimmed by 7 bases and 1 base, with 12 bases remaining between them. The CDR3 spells CASRSLESYNEQFF. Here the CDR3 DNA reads TGCGCCAGCCGCTCACTAGAATCCTACAATGAGCAGTTCTTC.